This T cell receptor (beta chain) is drawn from a study of T cell changes during pregnancy in multiple sclerosis. This table comes from immunoSEQ multiplex PCR, and its TCRdb copy is limited to in-frame clones, with some not included. The sample consists of roughly 100,000 clones, less than 95% of them appearing once. The sample here was peripheral blood, taken before pregnancy. This TCR came from a female donor with multiple sclerosis, enrolled in a pregnancy study.

CDR3 bases: TGTGCCAGCAGCCCGGGACTCACGAACACTGAAGCTTTCTTT. Its translation: CASSPGLTNTEAFF. The chain joins TRBV16 to TRBJ1-1, with D possibly matching TRBD1 (5 bases). Germline V CDR1 and CDR2: KGHSY, FQNENV. Trimming stripped 4 bases from V and 1 base from J, with 10 bases between. The CDR3 is 14 amino acids.